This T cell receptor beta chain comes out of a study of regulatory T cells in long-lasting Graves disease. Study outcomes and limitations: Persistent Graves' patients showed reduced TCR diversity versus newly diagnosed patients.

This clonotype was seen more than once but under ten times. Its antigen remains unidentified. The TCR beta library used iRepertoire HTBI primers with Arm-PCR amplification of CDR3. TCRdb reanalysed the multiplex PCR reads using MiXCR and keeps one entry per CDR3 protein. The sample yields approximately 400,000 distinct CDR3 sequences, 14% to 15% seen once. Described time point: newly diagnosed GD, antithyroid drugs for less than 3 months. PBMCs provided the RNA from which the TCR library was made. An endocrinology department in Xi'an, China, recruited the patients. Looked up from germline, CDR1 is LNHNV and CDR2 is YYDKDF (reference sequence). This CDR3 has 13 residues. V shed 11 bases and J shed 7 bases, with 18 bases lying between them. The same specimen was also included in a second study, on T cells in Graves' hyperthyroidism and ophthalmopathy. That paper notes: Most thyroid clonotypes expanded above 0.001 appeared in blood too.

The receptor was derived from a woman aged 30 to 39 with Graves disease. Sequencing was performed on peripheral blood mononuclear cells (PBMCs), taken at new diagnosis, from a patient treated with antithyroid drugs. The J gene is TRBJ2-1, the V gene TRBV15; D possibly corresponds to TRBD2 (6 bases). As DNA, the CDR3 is TGTGCCTCCCGGGAGTGGGTGGGGAATGAGCAGTTCTTC. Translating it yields CASREWVGNEQFF.